This T cell receptor (beta chain) is from a study of cytomegalovirus exposure and HLA in healthy donors. Study-wide points: Roughly uniform depth of sequencing across donors was assumed in presence/absence analyses. TCR beta chain V- and J-gene trimming was linked, in a later analysis, to a missense variant in DCLRE1C. In all likelihood, a cluster of highly shared sequence variants was a sequencing artifact.

While unrecorded immune exposures were likely, the donors were nominally healthy when sampled. Germline CDR1 SGHKS, CDR2 YYEKEE (reference sequence). V trimming: 2 bases; J trimming: 5 bases; junction bases outside the gene matches: 3. The CDR3 has 14 residues. PCR involved 60 Vbeta and 13 Jbeta primers. The table came from immunoSEQ multiplex PCR; TCRdb's copy has only in-frame clones and leaves some out. The sample includes some 150,000 clones, about 71% of them seen just once. Comment on this clone: What it binds is unknown.

The source is a woman between 25 and 40 years old in good health and CMV-seronegative. The rearrangement uses TRBV5-5 and TRBJ2-1; 8 bases agree with TRBD1. The specimen sequenced was PBMCs. The CDR3 loop is CASSFTDRDNEQFF. As DNA, the CDR3 is TGTGCCAGCAGCTTCACGGACAGGGACAATGAGCAGTTCTTC.